Listed here are 10 T cell receptor beta chains from one sample, sequenced in a study of shared clonotypes between healthy human individuals. The method was immunoSEQ multiplex PCR; TCRdb's version includes in-frame clones alone and lacks a portion of them. The repertoire includes some 2,000,000 clones, 90% to 95% of them detected once, and 0.13% sits in the top ten. Sequenced input: naive CD4+ T cells sorted from blood. Stated subset: CD45RA+ positively selected. These receptor sequences come from a man younger than 30 in good health.

The chain couples TRBV4-3 to TRBJ2-1; 10 bases align to TRBD1. V was clipped by 2 bases and J by 3 bases; unmatched bases: 4. The CDR3 extends over 16 amino acids. Germline CDR1 LGHNA, CDR2 YSLEER. In DNA form, the CDR3 reads TGCGCCAGCAGCCAAATGGACAGGGGGGTCTACAATGAGCAGTTCTTC. Its protein product is CASSQMDRGVYNEQFF.

This chain links TRBV6-6 with TRBJ1-4, with TRBD1 matching 7 bases. The CDR3 spans 14 residues. The germline V gene has CDR1 MNHNY and CDR2 SVGAGI (reference sequence). V was pared by 6 bases and J by 5 bases, with 6 bases of the junction left unmatched. CDR3 residues: CASRTQGVNEKLFF. The CDR3 DNA is TGTGCCAGCAGAACCCAGGGGGTGAATGAAAAACTGTTTTTT.

J is TRBJ2-5 and V is TRBV9, with D uncertain. The CDR3 extends over 14 amino acids. Trimming stripped 4 bases from V and 8 bases from J, with 18 bases between. Germline lookup yields CDR1 SGDLS and CDR2 YYNGEE. The CDR3 loop is CASSPQNGWGTQYF. CDR3 nucleotides: TGTGCCAGCAGCCCTCAGAACGGGTGGGGTACCCAGTACTTC. The full variable domain, rest sourced from reference TRBV9 and TRBJ2-5, is DSGVTQTPKHLITATGQRVTLRCSPRSGDLSVYWYQQSLDQGLQFLIQYYNGEERAKGNILERFSAQQFPDLHSELNLSSLELGDSALYFCASSPQNGWGTQYFGPGTRLLVL.

J is TRBJ1-3 and V is TRBV19; D unclear. Trimming removed 7 bases from V and 4 bases from J, with 14 bases in between. Germline V lookup: CDR1 LNHDA, CDR2 SQIVND (reference sequence). The CDR3 contains 14 residues. CDR3 DNA: TGTGCCAGTATGCCGGAGGCCTTAGGAAACACCATATATTTT. It specifies CASMPEALGNTIYF.

The chain links TRBV6-4 to TRBJ2-3; 8 nucleotides agree with TRBD2. Germline V gene lookup returns CDR1 MRHNA and CDR2 SNTAGT. Losses at the gene ends were 6 bases for V and 3 bases for J; bases not matched to a gene: 8. This CDR3 is built from 15 residues. CDR3 bases: TGTGCCAGCAGAATGAGCGGGAGTGGGACAGATACGCAGTATTTT. Translated, it gives CASRMSGSGTDTQYF.

Notes on this clone: At one of its ends the junction is not consistent with the germline gene, which may arise from a read error. The V gene is TRBV7-7, the J gene TRBJ2-7, with 7 positions matching TRBD1. Germline values: CDR1 SSHAT, CDR2 FNYEAQ (reference sequence). The CDR3 has 13 residues. CDR3 bases: TGTGCTAGCAGCCAGGGACAGTCCTACGAGCAGTACTTC. It translates to CASSQGQSYEQYF.

The rearrangement joins TRBV10-3 to TRBJ1-2; tentatively, D is TRBD1 (5 bases). V lost 6 bases and J lost 8, with 13 bases in between. CDR3 length: 12 residues. Germline assignment: CDR1 ENHRY and CDR2 SYGVKD. The CDR3 DNA reads TGTGCCATCAGCGGGACCGCGGAGGGCTACACCTTC. Encoded protein: CAISGTAEGYTF.

The chain is built from TRBV2 and TRBJ2-5; no clear D. CDR3 length: 12 amino acids. Germline V lookup: CDR1 SNHLY, CDR2 FYNNEI. The V end lost 8 bases, the J end lost 0 bases, and 7 bases lay between the germline ends. The CDR3 loop is CASDGHQETQYF. Written as DNA, the CDR3 is TGTGCCAGCGATGGCCACCAAGAGACCCAGTACTTC.

Of note for this clone: The same CDR3 arises from other DNA sequences in this sample as well. The genes are TRBV10-3 and TRBJ1-1, with 7 bases aligning to TRBD1. CDR3 length equals 13 residues. Germline V CDR1 and CDR2: ENHRY, SYGVKD. With 6 bases clipped from V and 1 base from J, the junction kept 2 bases outside the gene matches. The CDR3 region is CAISGQENTEAFF. The CDR3 nucleotides read TGTGCCATCAGCGGACAGGAGAACACTGAAGCTTTCTTT.

The J gene is TRBJ1-1, the V gene TRBV5-1, with 8 bases fitting TRBD1. V was pared by 4 bases and J by 3 bases, with 8 bases of the junction left unmatched. The CDR3 has 15 amino acids. Looked up from germline, CDR1 is SGHRS and CDR2 is YFSETQ. The chain's CDR3 is CASSPGQGMDTEAFF. CDR3 sequence (DNA): TGCGCCAGCAGCCCCGGACAGGGAATGGACACTGAAGCTTTCTTT.